The 8 T cell receptor beta chains reported below all come from one sample, sequenced in a study of cytomegalovirus exposure and HLA in healthy donors. Use of 60 Vbeta and 13 Jbeta primers characterized the PCR. The data were produced by immunoSEQ multiplex PCR, yet TCRdb's version contains in-frame clones alone and is incomplete. The sample contains some 50,000 clones, 70% to 80% of which appear only once. Sequenced: PBMCs. The receptors were sampled from a man in his thirties or forties in good health and CMV-seronegative.

The V and J genes are TRBV27 and TRBJ1-1; TRBD1 aligns across 10 bases. Trimming at V came to 8 bases and at J to 1 base, leaving 7 bases not matched to a gene. The germline V gene has CDR1 MNHEY and CDR2 SMNVEV (reference sequence). This CDR3 is 15 amino acids long. CDR3 sequence (DNA): TGTGCCAGCCGCCGGGGACAGGGGCCGAACACTGAAGCTTTCTTT. Its protein product is CASRRGQGPNTEAFF.

This chain links TRBV5-1 with TRBJ2-7, with 8 bases identical to TRBD1. The germline V gene has CDR1 SGHRS and CDR2 YFSETQ. The CDR3 loop spans 16 amino acids. Germline trimming cut 0 bases from V and 3 bases from J; bases unmatched to any gene: 8. The CDR3 loop is CASSLAPGQVNYEQYF. The DNA of the CDR3 is TGCGCCAGCAGCTTGGCTCCGGGACAGGTTAACTACGAGCAGTACTTC.

The chain is built from TRBV30 and TRBJ1-6, with TRBD1 matching over 7 bases. V shed 4 bases and J 4 bases; nucleotides not matched to a gene: 4. The CDR3 contains 14 residues. Germline V gene sequence: CDR1 GTSNPN, CDR2 SVGIG (reference sequence). CDR3 nucleotides: TGTGCCTGGATGACAGGGTCGTATAATTCACCCCTCCACTTT. Translation gives CAWMTGSYNSPLHF.

The chain recombines TRBV29-1 with TRBJ2-5, with 16 positions matching TRBD2. The J call is doubtful: the DNA matches TRBJ2-7 better. CDR3 length: 14 amino acids. Germline loops: CDR1 SQVTM, CDR2 ANQGSEA. CDR3 DNA sequence: TGCAGCGTGGGACTAGCGGGAGGGCCCTACGAGCAGTACTTC. It codes for CSVGLAGGPYEQYF.

The chain has TRBV7-9 and TRBJ2-7, with TRBD1 identical over 9 bases. Looked up from germline, CDR1 is SEHNR and CDR2 is FQNEAQ (reference sequence). The J segment lost 5 bases and the V segment lost 1 base, leaving 6 bases of the junction unmatched. This CDR3 has 15 residues. The CDR3 DNA is TGTGCCAGCAGCTTAGTGGGACAGGGATTCAACGAGCAGTACTTC. Amino acids: CASSLVGQGFNEQYF.

The gene calls are TRBV5-1 and TRBJ2-6, with 11 nucleotides matching TRBD1. CDR1 SGHRS and CDR2 YFSETQ come from the germline V gene. The CDR3 is 17 residues long. The ends lost 5 bases at V and 1 base at J; junction bases unmatched: 5. The CDR3: CASRGTGGGSGANVLTF. CDR3 nucleotide sequence: TGCGCCAGCAGGGGGACAGGGGGTGGATCTGGGGCCAACGTCCTGACTTTC.

This clone showed up just a few times. This chain connects TRBV7-9 to TRBJ2-5; 8 positions match TRBD2. CDR1 is SEHNR and CDR2 is FQNEAQ in the germline V gene (reference sequence). Unmatched junction bases numbered 5, after V lost 5 bases and J lost 3 bases. The CDR3 has 14 residues. CDR3 sequence reads: CASSPRLAKETQYF. The DNA of the CDR3 is TGTGCCAGCAGCCCCAGACTAGCGAAAGAGACCCAGTACTTC.

The chain employs TRBV5-1 and TRBJ2-1; TRBD2 agrees at 13 bases. Germline lookup yields CDR1 SGHRS and CDR2 YFSETQ. The CDR3 loop spans 16 amino acids. V was pared by 4 bases and J by 8 bases, with 9 bases of the junction left unmatched. CDR3 loop: CASSTGLAGVVDEQFF. DNA for the CDR3: TGCGCCAGCAGCACCGGACTAGCGGGAGTCGTTGATGAGCAGTTCTTC.